The sequence of this T cell receptor (beta chain) was determined in a study of blood T cell repertoires in COVID-19. Study as a whole: T cells, B-cell-depleted T cells, or PBMCs supplied cDNA or gDNA.

Assay: immunoSEQ multiplex PCR; the TCRdb copy retains only in-frame clones and omits some. In the table there are 150,000 or so clones, about 91% of which are singletons. The source of this sequence is a woman aged 45-65 years with acute or convalescent COVID-19. The sequenced sample consisted of peripheral blood.

CDR3 DNA sequence: TGTGCCTGGAGAGGGTCTACCCAGGGGTTTTGGGAGTTCTTC. Its translation: CAWRGSTQGFWEFF. This chain uses TRBV30 with TRBJ2-1; D is possibly TRBD1 (6 bases). In germline, CDR1 is GTSNPN, CDR2 SVGIG (reference sequence). Trimming took off 3 bases at V and 14 bases at J, with 23 bases between the two ends. The CDR3 totals 14 residues.